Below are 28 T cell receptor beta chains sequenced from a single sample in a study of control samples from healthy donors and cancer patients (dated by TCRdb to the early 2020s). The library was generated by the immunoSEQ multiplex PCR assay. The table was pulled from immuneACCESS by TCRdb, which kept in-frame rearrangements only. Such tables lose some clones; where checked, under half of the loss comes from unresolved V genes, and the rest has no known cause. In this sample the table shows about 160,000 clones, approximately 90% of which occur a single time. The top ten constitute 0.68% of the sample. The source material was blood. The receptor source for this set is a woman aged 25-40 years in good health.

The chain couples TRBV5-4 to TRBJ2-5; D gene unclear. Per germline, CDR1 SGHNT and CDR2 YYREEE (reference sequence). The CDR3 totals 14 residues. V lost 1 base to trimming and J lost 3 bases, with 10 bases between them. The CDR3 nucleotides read TGTGCCAGCAGCTTGTTGAACCTAGAAGAGACCCAGTACTTC. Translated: CASSLLNLEETQYF.

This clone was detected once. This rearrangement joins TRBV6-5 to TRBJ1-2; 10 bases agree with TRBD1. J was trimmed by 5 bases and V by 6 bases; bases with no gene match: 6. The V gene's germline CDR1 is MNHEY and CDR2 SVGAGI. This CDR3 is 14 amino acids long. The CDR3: CASSRDRGDYGYTF. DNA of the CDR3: TGTGCCAGCAGCAGGGACAGGGGTGATTATGGCTACACCTTC.

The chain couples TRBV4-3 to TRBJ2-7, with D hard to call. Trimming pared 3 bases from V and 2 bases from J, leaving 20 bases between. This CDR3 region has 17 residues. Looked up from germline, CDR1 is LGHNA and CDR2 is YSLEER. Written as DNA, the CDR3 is TGCGCCAGCAGCCATCAATGTTTGAGGCACAAAACCTACGAGCAGTACTTC. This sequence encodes CASSHQCLRHKTYEQYF.

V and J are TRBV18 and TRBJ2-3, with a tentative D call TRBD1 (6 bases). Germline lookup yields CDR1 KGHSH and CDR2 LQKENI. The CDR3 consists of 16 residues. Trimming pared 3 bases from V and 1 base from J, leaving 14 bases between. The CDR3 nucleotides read TGTGCCAGCTCACCCCGCCCGCCAGGGGGCACAGATACGCAGTATTTT. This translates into CASSPRPPGGTDTQYF. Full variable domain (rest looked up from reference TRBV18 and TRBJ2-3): NAGVMQNPRHLVRRRGQEARLRCSPMKGHSHVYWYRQLPEEGLKFMVYLQKENIIDESGMPKERFSAEFPKEGPSILRIQQVVRGDSAAYFCASSPRPPGGTDTQYFGPGTRLTVL.

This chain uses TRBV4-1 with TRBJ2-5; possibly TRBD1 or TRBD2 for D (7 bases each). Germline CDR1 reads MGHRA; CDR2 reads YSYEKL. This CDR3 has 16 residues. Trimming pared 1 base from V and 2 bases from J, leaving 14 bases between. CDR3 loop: CASSQGWGGQQETQYF. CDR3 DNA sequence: TGCGCCAGCAGCCAAGGCTGGGGGGGACAGCAAGAGACCCAGTACTTC.

CDR3 in DNA: TGTGCCAGCAGCTTGGGGCCCGGGGACAGCACAGATACGCAGTATTTT. Translating gives CASSLGPGDSTDTQYF. The chain carries TRBV5-5 and TRBJ2-3; tentatively, D is TRBD1 or TRBD2 (5 bases each). The CDR3 has 16 amino acids. The V end was cut by 0 bases, the J end by 0 bases, with 11 bases between. Germline CDR1 reads SGHKS; CDR2 reads YYEKEE (reference sequence).

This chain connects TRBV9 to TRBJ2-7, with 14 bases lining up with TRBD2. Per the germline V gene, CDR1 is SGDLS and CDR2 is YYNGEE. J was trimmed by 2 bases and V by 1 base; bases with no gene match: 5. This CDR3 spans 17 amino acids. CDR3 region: CASSVFRLAGGTYEQYF. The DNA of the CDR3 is TGTGCCAGCAGCGTATTCAGACTAGCGGGAGGGACCTACGAGCAGTACTTC.

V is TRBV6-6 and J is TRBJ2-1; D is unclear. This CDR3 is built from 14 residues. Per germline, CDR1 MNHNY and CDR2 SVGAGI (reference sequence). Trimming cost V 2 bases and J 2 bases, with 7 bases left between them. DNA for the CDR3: TGTGCCAGCAGTTACCAAGGAACCTACAATGAGCAGTTCTTC. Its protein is CASSYQGTYNEQFF.

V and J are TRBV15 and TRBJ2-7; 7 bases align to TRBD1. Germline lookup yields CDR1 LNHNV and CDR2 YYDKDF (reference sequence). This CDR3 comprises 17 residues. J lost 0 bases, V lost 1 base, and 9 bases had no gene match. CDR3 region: CATSRGYPGQTSYEQYF. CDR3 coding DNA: TGTGCCACCAGCAGAGGCTATCCGGGACAGACCTCCTACGAGCAGTACTTC.

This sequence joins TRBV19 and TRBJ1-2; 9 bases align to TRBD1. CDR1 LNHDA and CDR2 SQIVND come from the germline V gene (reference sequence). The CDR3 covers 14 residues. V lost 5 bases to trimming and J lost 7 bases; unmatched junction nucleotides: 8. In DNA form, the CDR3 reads TGTGCCAGTAGTGTTCTACAGGGGGCGCCTGGCTACACCTTC. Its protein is CASSVLQGAPGYTF.

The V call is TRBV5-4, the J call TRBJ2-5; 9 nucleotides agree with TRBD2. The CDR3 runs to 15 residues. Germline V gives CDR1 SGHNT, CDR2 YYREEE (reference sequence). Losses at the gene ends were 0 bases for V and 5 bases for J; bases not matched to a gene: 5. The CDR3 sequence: CASSLVSREGETQYF. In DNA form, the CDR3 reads TGTGCCAGCAGCTTGGTATCGCGGGAGGGGGAGACCCAGTACTTC.

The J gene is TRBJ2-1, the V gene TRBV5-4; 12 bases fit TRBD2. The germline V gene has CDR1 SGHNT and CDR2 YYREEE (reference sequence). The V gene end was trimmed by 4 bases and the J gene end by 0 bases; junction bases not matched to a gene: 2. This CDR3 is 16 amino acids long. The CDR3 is CASSAGLAGSYNEQFF. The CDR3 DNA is TGTGCCAGCAGCGCGGGACTAGCGGGCTCCTACAATGAGCAGTTCTTC.

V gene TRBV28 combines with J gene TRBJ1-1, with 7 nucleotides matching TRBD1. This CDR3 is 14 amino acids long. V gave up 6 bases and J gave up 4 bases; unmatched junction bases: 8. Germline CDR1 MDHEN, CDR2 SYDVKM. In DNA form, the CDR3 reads TGTGCCAGCAGCAGAGACAGGGTGGCCACTGAAGCTTTCTTT. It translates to CASSRDRVATEAFF.

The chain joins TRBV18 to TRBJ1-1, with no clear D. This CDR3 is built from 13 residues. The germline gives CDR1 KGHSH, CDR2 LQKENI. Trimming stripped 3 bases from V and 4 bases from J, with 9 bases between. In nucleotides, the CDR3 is TGTGCCAGCTCACCTTCCGGCTCCACTGAAGCTTTCTTT. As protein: CASSPSGSTEAFF.

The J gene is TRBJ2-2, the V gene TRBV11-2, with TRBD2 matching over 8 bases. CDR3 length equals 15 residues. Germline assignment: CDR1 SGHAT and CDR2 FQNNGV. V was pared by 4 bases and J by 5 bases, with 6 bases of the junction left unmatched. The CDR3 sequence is CASSSGGGGTGELFF. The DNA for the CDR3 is TGTGCCAGCAGCTCGGGGGGGGGAGGAACCGGGGAGCTGTTTTTT.

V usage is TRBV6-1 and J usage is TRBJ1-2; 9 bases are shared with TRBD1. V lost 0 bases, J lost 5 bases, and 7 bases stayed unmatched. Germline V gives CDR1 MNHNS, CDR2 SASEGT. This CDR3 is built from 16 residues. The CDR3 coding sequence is TGTGCCAGCAGTGAAGCTGAGACAGGGGGATTGTATGGCTACACCTTC. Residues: CASSEAETGGLYGYTF.

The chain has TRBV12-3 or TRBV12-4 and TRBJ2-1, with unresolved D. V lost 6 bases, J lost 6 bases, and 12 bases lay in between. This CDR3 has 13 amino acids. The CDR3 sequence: CASRKANGNEQFF. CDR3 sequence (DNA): TGTGCCAGCAGAAAGGCAAATGGCAATGAGCAGTTCTTC.

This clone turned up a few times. CDR3 sequence (DNA): TGTGCCAGCAGCTTAGGGCAGGGACGGAATCAGCCCCAGCATTTT. Translation: CASSLGQGRNQPQHF. The chain combines TRBV7-2 with TRBJ1-5; tentative D call: TRBD1 (5 bases). Between the trimmed V and J ends, which lost 1 base and 4 bases, there was a span of 11 bases. The CDR3 runs to 15 residues. Germline assignment: CDR1 SGHTA and CDR2 FQGNSA.

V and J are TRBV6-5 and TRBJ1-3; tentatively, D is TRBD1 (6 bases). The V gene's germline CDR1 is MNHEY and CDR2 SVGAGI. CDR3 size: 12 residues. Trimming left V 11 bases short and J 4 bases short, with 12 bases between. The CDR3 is CASRQAGNTIYF. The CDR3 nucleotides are TGTGCCTCTCGACAGGCGGGAAACACCATATATTTT.

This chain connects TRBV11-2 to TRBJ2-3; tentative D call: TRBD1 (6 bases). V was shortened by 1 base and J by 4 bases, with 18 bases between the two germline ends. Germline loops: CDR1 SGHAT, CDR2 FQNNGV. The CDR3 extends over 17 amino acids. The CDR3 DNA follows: TGTGCCAGCAGCTTAGCCGGTAGCCTACAGGGAGCAGATACGCAGTATTTT. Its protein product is CASSLAGSLQGADTQYF.

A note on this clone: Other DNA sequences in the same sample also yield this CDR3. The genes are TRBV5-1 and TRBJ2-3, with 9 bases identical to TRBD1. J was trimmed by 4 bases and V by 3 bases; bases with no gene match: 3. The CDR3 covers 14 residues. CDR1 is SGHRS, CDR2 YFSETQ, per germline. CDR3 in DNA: TGCGCCAGCAGCTCCGGACAGGGGTCAGATACGCAGTATTTT. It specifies CASSSGQGSDTQYF.

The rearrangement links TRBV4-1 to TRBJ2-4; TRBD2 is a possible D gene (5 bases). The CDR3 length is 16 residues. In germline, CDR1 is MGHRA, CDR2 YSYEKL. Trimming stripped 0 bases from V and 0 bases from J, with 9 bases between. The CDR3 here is CASSQDPGRAKNIQYF. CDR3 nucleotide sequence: TGCGCCAGCAGCCAAGATCCGGGAAGAGCCAAAAACATTCAGTACTTC.

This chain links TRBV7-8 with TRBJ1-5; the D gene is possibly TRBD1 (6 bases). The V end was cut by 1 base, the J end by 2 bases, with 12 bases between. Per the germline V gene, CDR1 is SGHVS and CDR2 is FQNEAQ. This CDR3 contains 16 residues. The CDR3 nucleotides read TGTGCCAGCAGCTTAGAAAGGTACAGGGGCAATCAGCCCCAGCATTTT. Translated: CASSLERYRGNQPQHF.

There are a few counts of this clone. The DNA for the CDR3 is TGTGCCACCGAGAGACACTCGGGAGAGACCCAGTACTTC. This codes for CATERHSGETQYF. J is TRBJ2-5 and V is TRBV24-1; D uncertain. V shed 9 bases and J shed 4 bases, with 14 bases lying between them. Germline loops: CDR1 KGHDR, CDR2 SFDVKD. This CDR3 is built from 13 residues.

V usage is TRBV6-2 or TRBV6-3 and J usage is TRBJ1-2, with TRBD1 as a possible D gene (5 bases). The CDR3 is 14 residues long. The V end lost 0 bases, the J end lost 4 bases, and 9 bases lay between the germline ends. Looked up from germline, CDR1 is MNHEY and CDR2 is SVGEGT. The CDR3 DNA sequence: TGTGCCAGCAGTTACTCGCGACAGACCTATGGCTACACCTTC. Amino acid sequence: CASSYSRQTYGYTF.

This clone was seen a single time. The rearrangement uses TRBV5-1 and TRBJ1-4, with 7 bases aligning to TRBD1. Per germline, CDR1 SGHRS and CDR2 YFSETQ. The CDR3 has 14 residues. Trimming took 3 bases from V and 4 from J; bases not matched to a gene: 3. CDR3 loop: CASSSGQFNEKLFF. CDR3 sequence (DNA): TGCGCCAGCAGCTCGGGACAGTTTAATGAAAAACTGTTTTTT.

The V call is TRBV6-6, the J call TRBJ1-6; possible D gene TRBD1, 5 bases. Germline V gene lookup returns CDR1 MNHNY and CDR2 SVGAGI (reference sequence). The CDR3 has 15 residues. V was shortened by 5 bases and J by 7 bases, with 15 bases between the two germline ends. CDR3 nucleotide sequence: TGTGCCAGCAGTGCCATGCAGAGGGGAAATTCACCCCTCCACTTT. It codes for CASSAMQRGNSPLHF.

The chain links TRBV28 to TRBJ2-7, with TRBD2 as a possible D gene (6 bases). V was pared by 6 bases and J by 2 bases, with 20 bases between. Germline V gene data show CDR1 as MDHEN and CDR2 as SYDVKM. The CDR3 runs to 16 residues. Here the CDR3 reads CASSPPGGWGTYEQYF. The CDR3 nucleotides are TGTGCCAGCAGCCCTCCCGGGGGTTGGGGGACCTACGAGCAGTACTTC.